This T cell receptor beta chain emerged from a study of cytomegalovirus exposure and HLA in healthy donors. While unrecorded immune exposures were likely, the donors were nominally healthy when sampled. The study's findings and limits: The authors judged a highly shared variant cluster likely a sequencing artifact. Some V segments (TRBV6-2 and TRBV6-3 among them) were excluded as indistinguishable.

The table lists this clone with a few counts. No antigen is known for it. Primers for the PCR totalled 60 Vbeta and 13 Jbeta. Measured with immunoSEQ multiplex PCR; TCRdb has only the in-frame clones, and not every one. Of approximately 150,000 clones in the sample, roughly 64% were seen once. Germline V lookup: CDR1 SQVTM, CDR2 ANQGSEA. With 7 bases clipped from V and 1 base from J, the junction kept 7 bases outside the gene matches. The CDR3 is 14 residues long. This sequence originates from a woman under 40 in good health and CMV-seropositive. This sequence joins TRBV29-1 and TRBJ2-7, with 10 bases aligning to TRBD1. The sequenced material came from PBMCs. Written as DNA, the CDR3 is TGCAGCGCCGGGGACAGGGGTGGTTCCTACGAGCAGTACTTC. Its protein is CSAGDRGGSYEQYF.